The table lists the clone carrying this T cell receptor (beta chain) with a few counts. Antigen unknown. Authors of the study amplified TCR beta CDR3 regions from RNA transcripts. Initially, a first-round RT-PCR of the TCR CDR3 employed the HTBI primer set. TCRdb processed the multiplex PCR reads anew with MiXCR; each CDR3 protein has one entry. This table has approximately 690,000 distinct CDR3 sequences, less than 25% appearing once. The data were taken from a study of T cells in Graves' hyperthyroidism and ophthalmopathy. This CDR3 spans 14 amino acids. The germline V gene has CDR1 MNHEY and CDR2 SVGAGI. The V end was cut by 2 bases, the J end by 10 bases, with 12 bases between. Broader study findings: Blood samples included most of the expanded thyroid clonotypes exceeding 0.001.

The V and J genes are TRBV6-5 and TRBJ1-6, with a weak D call TRBD1 (5 bases). The receptor was isolated from a man between 25 and 39 years old with Graves' ophthalmopathy. Sequencing was performed on blood. CDR3 loop: CASSYLQGGSPLHF. CDR3 nucleotide sequence: TGTGCCAGCAGTTACCTCCAGGGCGGATCACCCCTCCACTTT.